One and the same sample provided the 17 T cell receptor beta chains below, sequenced in a study of blood T cell repertoires in COVID-19. Method: immunoSEQ multiplex PCR; TCRdb's copy keeps in-frame clones and lacks some. The repertoire has 350,000 to 450,000 clones, approximately 90% of them found once; the top ten carry roughly 1.4%. Sequences were obtained from peripheral blood. Receptors originate from a woman aged 40 to 50 with COVID-19, enrolled during active disease.

The V and J genes are TRBV18 and TRBJ1-3; 10 bases agree with TRBD1. CDR3 size: 15 residues. Trimming took 6 bases from V and 3 from J; bases not matched to a gene: 5. Germline CDR1 KGHSH, CDR2 LQKENI. Here the CDR3 DNA reads TGTGCCAGCTCTCAAGGGACAGGGGTTGGAAACACCATATATTTT. This sequence encodes CASSQGTGVGNTIYF.

The chain has TRBV28 and TRBJ1-1; 7 bases match TRBD1. With V trimmed by 8 bases and J by 7 bases, 4 bases remained unmatched. Germline CDR1 reads MDHEN; CDR2 reads SYDVKM. The CDR3 is 11 amino acids. The CDR3 coding sequence is TGTGCCAGCGGTCGGGACAGTGAAGCTTTCTTT. Translated, it gives CASGRDSEAFF.

This clone appeared once. V usage is TRBV2 and J usage is TRBJ2-5; TRBD2 matches 11 bases. From germline, CDR1 is SNHLY and CDR2 FYNNEI. The CDR3 loop spans 16 amino acids. The trim removed 2 bases at V and 5 bases at J, leaving 7 bases unmatched. In nucleotides, the CDR3 is TGTGCCAGCAGTGAATTACTAGCGGGAGTGCGGGAGACCCAGTACTTC. It yields the protein CASSELLAGVRETQYF.

This chain joins TRBV21-1 and TRBJ1-6. TRBV21-1 is shown as a pseudogene. The CDR3 is 14 residues long. The CDR3 loop is CASSKVNGDSPLHF. CDR3 coding DNA: TGTGCCAGCAGCAAGGTAAACGGGGATTCACCCCTCCACTTT.

V gene TRBV7-2 combines with J gene TRBJ1-1; 9 positions agree with TRBD1. V dropped 0 bases and J dropped 4; count of bases not matched to a gene: 9. CDR3 length: 17 amino acids. CDR1 is SGHTA and CDR2 is FQGNSA in the germline V gene. CDR3 in amino acids: CASSLAITGGVGTEAFF. CDR3 nucleotides: TGTGCCAGCAGCTTAGCGATAACAGGGGGCGTGGGCACTGAAGCTTTCTTT.

This chain uses TRBV27 with TRBJ2-4, with a weak D call TRBD1 (5 bases). The CDR3 spans 15 residues. Germline V lookup: CDR1 MNHEY, CDR2 SMNVEV (reference sequence). V lost 3 bases, J lost 0 bases, and 9 bases lay in between. This chain's CDR3 is CASSFRGLAKNIQYF. CDR3 coding DNA: TGTGCCAGCAGTTTTAGGGGTCTAGCCAAAAACATTCAGTACTTC.

The chain recombines TRBV29-1 with TRBJ1-2, with TRBD1 as a possible D gene (5 bases). The CDR3 has 12 amino acids. Germline CDR1 SQVTM, CDR2 ANQGSEA. Between the trimmed V and J ends, which lost 3 bases and 7 bases, there was a span of 12 bases. The CDR3 loop reads CSVDTGAGGYTF. For the CDR3, the DNA is TGCAGCGTTGATACAGGTGCTGGTGGCTACACCTTC.

The chain combines TRBV19 with TRBJ1-1; 11 positions agree with TRBD1. In germline, CDR1 is LNHDA, CDR2 SQIVND (reference sequence). This CDR3 region has 17 residues. After removal of 7 bases from V and 4 bases from J, the junction contained 14 bases not matched to a gene. The CDR3 reads CASTRPFWDRGSTEAFF. The CDR3 DNA follows: TGTGCCAGTACCAGACCTTTTTGGGACAGGGGGAGCACTGAAGCTTTCTTT.

This chain uses TRBV19 with TRBJ2-1; 8 bases line up with TRBD2. CDR3 length: 13 amino acids. J was trimmed by 10 bases and V by 5 bases; bases with no gene match: 7. Germline values: CDR1 LNHDA, CDR2 SQIVND (reference sequence). The CDR3 reads CASSFGRAAEQFF. In nucleotides, the CDR3 is TGTGCCAGTAGTTTCGGGAGGGCTGCCGAGCAGTTCTTC.

DNA for the CDR3: TGTGCCTGGAGTGTACTCCCCAGGGGGGAAAAACTGTTTTTT. This translates into CAWSVLPRGEKLFF. This sequence joins TRBV30 and TRBJ1-4; the match to TRBD1 covers 7 bases. CDR3 length: 14 amino acids. Unmatched junction bases numbered 6, after V lost 0 bases and J lost 8 bases. Germline V gene data show CDR1 as GTSNPN and CDR2 as SVGIG (reference sequence).

As concerns this clone: Because it lacks the conserved phenylalanine or tryptophan at the end, this CDR3 is likely a read error. Because the CDR3's place on the DNA is in doubt, the DNA is left out and the CDR3 is given as listed by TCRdb. The chain links TRBV3-1 (or the pseudogene TRBV3-2) to TRBJ2-3; the D call in the table, TRBD1, was not verified against the DNA. CDR1 LGHDT and CDR2 YNNKEL come from the germline V gene (reference sequence). The CDR3 comprises 11 residues, both ends counted. CDR3 sequence reads: CASSQVLWPLV.

V usage is TRBV11-3 and J usage is TRBJ1-4, with D perhaps TRBD1 (5 bases). V lost 1 base and J 4 bases, leaving 7 bases between the germline ends. Germline CDR1 and CDR2: SGHNT and YENEEA. The CDR3 runs 14 residues. CDR3 protein: CASSLGGINEKLFF. The DNA of the CDR3 is TGTGCCAGCAGCTTAGGGGGCATTAATGAAAAACTGTTTTTT.

V is TRBV5-4 and J is TRBJ2-1, with 9 bases identical to TRBD2. J was trimmed by 4 bases and V by 4 bases; bases with no gene match: 9. CDR1 SGHNT and CDR2 YYREEE come from the germline V gene (reference sequence). CDR3 size: 16 residues. CDR3 in amino acids: CASSLKSGRTYNEQFF. Here the CDR3 DNA reads TGTGCCAGCAGCCTTAAAAGCGGGAGGACTTACAATGAGCAGTTCTTC.

This chain connects TRBV7-9 to TRBJ1-3; D not certain. The CDR3 contains 14 residues. Germline V gives CDR1 SEHNR, CDR2 FQNEAQ (reference sequence). Trimming stripped 4 bases from V and 12 bases from J, with 19 bases between. The CDR3 region has the DNA TGTGCCAGCAGCTCGGTCGTCACGTCGGGGATCATATATTTT. Its translation is CASSSVVTSGIIYF.

Concerning this clone itself: Within the sample, other DNA sequences also encode this same CDR3. The chain uses TRBV5-1 and TRBJ2-3, with D possibly TRBD2 on 6 matching bases. The CDR3 covers 16 residues. Germline V lookup: CDR1 SGHRS, CDR2 YFSETQ. Trimming removed 0 bases at V and 0 bases at J, with 11 bases between. The CDR3 DNA reads as TGCGCCAGCAGCTTGGCTCTAGCGACTAGCACAGATACGCAGTATTTT. Translating it yields CASSLALATSTDTQYF.

The rearrangement uses TRBV5-1 and TRBJ1-1, with D possibly matching TRBD1 (6 bases). CDR1 SGHRS and CDR2 YFSETQ come from the germline V gene. V was pared by 0 bases and J by 1 base, with 10 bases between. This CDR3 contains 15 residues. The CDR3 nucleotides read TGCGCCAGCAGCTTGGGACCGACAGGGAACACTGAAGCTTTCTTT. Protein: CASSLGPTGNTEAFF.

The rearrangement uses TRBV6-6 and TRBJ1-1; 10 bases match TRBD1. There are 15 residues in the CDR3. With V trimmed by 7 bases and J by 1 base, 6 bases remained unmatched. CDR1 is MNHNY, CDR2 SVGAGI, per germline (reference sequence). CDR3 nucleotide sequence: TGTGCCAGCACCCGACAGGGGGCCCAGAACACTGAAGCTTTCTTT. Protein sequence: CASTRQGAQNTEAFF.